The sequence of this T cell receptor (beta chain) was determined in a study of monozygotic twins with inflammatory bowel disease (dated by TCRdb to the late 2010s). Looking at the study overall: In total, approximately 28 monozygotic twin pairs made up the full study: 19 Danish pairs, all IBD-discordant, plus nine German pairs, of which four were IBD-concordant and five were IBD-discordant. Each individual had, on average, about 151 000 unique TCRalpha sequences and 181 000 unique TCRbeta sequences available for analysis. Disease-associated traits were sought mainly through comparisons between IBD patients and their genetically identical healthy co-twins within discordant pairs.

Library generation was performed with 5' RACE. The input for every TCR library was 3,500 to 4,500 ng of total RNA. cDNA was synthesized with SMARTScribe reverse transcriptase in eight separate reactions per sample. During cDNA synthesis, unique molecular identifiers containing a 6-nucleotide sample barcode were introduced by template switching. TCRalpha and TCRbeta cDNA was amplified by two nested PCRs of approximately 17 and 9 cycles, with bead purification after each PCR. Before amplification, the cDNA was both treated with uracil DNA-glycosylase and purified with the QIAquick PCR purification kit. The second PCR was the step at which Illumina TruSeq-compatible adapters and sample-specific barcodes were added. Library quality and concentration were checked on TapeStation and Qubit, and libraries were pooled at around 4.7 ng each. Sequencing of pooled libraries was carried out on an Illumina HiSeq2500 single-index Rapid Run using 2 x 100 bp reads and custom sequencing primers. In the authors' own workflow: MiGEC version 1.2.6 was used for UMI-based consensus assembly, which corrected PCR and sequencing errors. MiXCR version 2.1.1 was used to carry out V(D)J alignment, clonotype assembly and CDR3 extraction. Normalisation of gene usage, clonotype sharing and MAIT/NKT TCR abundance was achieved by analysing the top 1000, 10 000 and 20 000 clonotypes per sample. After downsampling to 27 000 UMIs, diversity was calculated as the inverse Simpson index using the vegan R package. Paired Mann-Whitney U tests on discordant twin pairs were used, with Benjamini-Hochberg multiple-testing correction. TCRdb reprocessed the reads; each CDR3 protein sequence makes one entry, and DNA is unavailable. The V and J calls, along with clone size, are taken from TCRdb and not from the paper's own processing. The record for this sample contains about 300,000 distinct CDR3 sequences. Together, the top ten hold roughly 5.3% of the sample.

From each donor, a roughly 2.6 ml peripheral blood sample was collected into PAXgene tubes and stored at -80 degrees C. Without any T cell sorting, total RNA was extracted from whole blood using the PAXgene blood miRNA kit on an automated QIAcube. Peripheral blood from monozygotic twin pairs, either concordant or discordant for inflammatory bowel disease, underwent deep TCRalpha and TCRbeta repertoire profiling that used unique molecular barcoding. Smoking habits were recorded for all twin pairs, and each individual was classified as a current, former or never smoker. The study at large found these results: Because patients were on differing immunosuppressive treatments, the repertoires may have picked up extra background noise and inter-individual variability. Repertoire similarity did not differ between concordant and discordant twins, possibly due to limited statistical power. No single strong signal or clonotype linked to IBD turned up in the results, so the idea that one exists was not supported. The analysis was unable to tell apart different T cell subtypes. IBD patients had lower TCRbeta repertoire diversity, measured by the inverse Simpson index, than their healthy co-twins. Compared with healthy twins, IBD patients had fewer clonotypes in common with other individuals, a difference most pronounced in patients showing signs of disease activity.

Points on this clonotype: No cognate antigen has been identified for it.

This TCR was sampled from a human donor with ulcerative colitis or Crohn's disease, or a healthy co-twin of an affected twin (not recorded which). The source material was blood.

The CDR3 corresponds to CSGDRSYEQYF. The chain couples TRBV20-1 to TRBJ2-7; with no DNA, the TCRdb D assignment of TRBD1 cannot be verified. The germline V gene (reference sequence) sets CDR1 to DFQATT and CDR2 to SNEGSKA. Counted from cysteine to phenylalanine, this CDR3 has 11 amino acids. The DNA is unrecorded.